Shown below are 26 T cell receptor beta chains from a single sample sequenced in a study of control samples from healthy donors and cancer patients. Clones were read by immunoSEQ multiplex PCR, and TCRdb kept only the in-frame ones, dropping some. This table holds approximately 210,000 clones, roughly nine tenths found once. The source material was blood. The receptor source for this set is a man aged 25-45 years in good health.

The V call is TRBV20-1, the J call TRBJ2-7, with 11 bases aligning to TRBD1. This CDR3 spans 13 amino acids. CDR1 and CDR2 (germline): DFQATT, SNEGSKA (reference sequence). The V and J ends lost 3 bases and 3 bases, in that order; junction bases with no gene match: 1. The chain's CDR3 is CSASGTGGYEQYF. The CDR3 nucleotides are TGCAGTGCTAGTGGGACAGGGGGCTACGAGCAGTACTTC.

This clone was recorded a few times. The V and J genes are TRBV7-8 and TRBJ2-1; possibly TRBD1 for D (5 bases). V was shortened by 2 bases and J by 0 bases, with 14 bases between the two germline ends. Germline assignment: CDR1 SGHVS and CDR2 FQNEAQ. The CDR3 runs 17 residues. The CDR3 sequence is CASSLNPGHSSYNEQFF. The CDR3 DNA reads TGTGCCAGCAGCTTAAATCCAGGACACAGCTCCTACAATGAGCAGTTCTTC.

The genes are TRBV9 and TRBJ1-1; TRBD1 aligns across 9 bases. The CDR3 is 15 residues long. CDR1 SGDLS and CDR2 YYNGEE come from the germline V gene. The V gene end was trimmed by 0 bases and the J gene end by 2 bases; junction bases not matched to a gene: 2. The CDR3 loop is CASSVGDRDNTEAFF. CDR3 nucleotides: TGTGCCAGCAGCGTAGGGGACAGGGATAACACTGAAGCTTTCTTT. The full variable domain, with the rest looked up from reference TRBV9 and TRBJ1-1, is DSGVTQTPKHLITATGQRVTLRCSPRSGDLSVYWYQQSLDQGLQFLIQYYNGEERAKGNILERFSAQQFPDLHSELNLSSLELGDSALYFCASSVGDRDNTEAFFGQGTRLTVV.

This rearrangement joins TRBV30 to TRBJ1-1; TRBD1 aligns across 7 bases. V gave up 7 bases and J gave up 1 base; unmatched junction bases: 3. The CDR3 length is 12 residues. Germline CDR1 GTSNPN, CDR2 SVGIG (reference sequence). The CDR3 DNA reads TGTGCCTCCAGGGGGGGGAACACTGAAGCTTTCTTT. The encoded protein is CASRGGNTEAFF. The entire variable domain, with the rest obtained from reference TRBV30 and TRBJ1-1, is as follows: SQTIHQWPATLVQPVGSPLSLECTVEGTSNPNLYWYRQAAGRGLQLLFYSVGIGQISSEVPQNLSASRPQDRQFILSSKKLLLSDSGFYLCASRGGNTEAFFGQGTRLTVV.

The V and J genes are TRBV14 and TRBJ2-3; D is undetermined. Germline V gives CDR1 SGHDN, CDR2 FVKESK. The CDR3 length is 13 residues. The V end was cut by 0 bases, the J end by 7 bases, with 8 bases between. CDR3 DNA: TGTGCCAGCAGCCAAGATCCTCCCTATACGCAGTATTTT. This translates into CASSQDPPYTQYF.

V and J are TRBV7-3 and TRBJ2-4, with TRBD1 matching 10 bases. This CDR3 spans 14 amino acids. Germline V CDR1 and CDR2: SGHTA, FQGTGA. The J segment lost 6 bases and the V segment lost 4 bases, leaving 3 bases of the junction unmatched. The CDR3 sequence is CASSSGQGGNIQYF. In nucleotides, the CDR3 is TGTGCCAGCAGCTCCGGACAGGGGGGAAACATTCAGTACTTC.

The chain combines TRBV19 with TRBJ1-1; 7 bases are shared with TRBD1. This CDR3 has 15 residues. Germline assignment: CDR1 LNHDA and CDR2 SQIVND (reference sequence). J lost 3 bases, V lost 3 bases, and 7 bases had no gene match. DNA for the CDR3: TGTGCCAGTAGTATTCAGGGGGTCAGGGACACTGAAGCTTTCTTT. The encoded protein is CASSIQGVRDTEAFF.

The genes are TRBV28 and TRBJ1-6; D possibly corresponds to TRBD1 (5 bases). V dropped 1 base and J dropped 8 bases, with 12 bases sitting between them. The CDR3 loop spans 15 amino acids. Per germline, CDR1 MDHEN and CDR2 SYDVKM. The chain's CDR3 is CASSLLQGSDSPLHF. Here the CDR3 DNA reads TGTGCCAGCAGTTTATTGCAGGGAAGCGATTCACCCCTCCACTTT. The complete variable domain, with remaining parts taken from reference TRBV28 and TRBJ1-6, reads DVKVTQSSRYLVKRTGEKVFLECVQDMDHENMFWYRQDPGLGLRLIYFSYDVKMKEKGDIPEGYSVSREKKERFSLILESASTNQTSMYLCASSLLQGSDSPLHFGNGTRLTVT.

The V gene is TRBV2, the J gene TRBJ1-5; no firm D call. V was cut by 3 bases and J by 8 bases, with 14 bases left in between. The CDR3 loop spans 14 amino acids. Germline CDR1 reads SNHLY; CDR2 reads FYNNEI. The CDR3 loop reads CASSEFEGGKPQHF. Written as DNA, the CDR3 is TGTGCCAGCAGTGAGTTTGAGGGTGGGAAGCCCCAGCATTTT.

This clone was counted once. This rearrangement joins TRBV6-5 to TRBJ2-1; TRBD2 agrees at 14 bases. V lost 6 bases, J lost 9 bases, and 4 bases stayed unmatched. Germline V lookup: CDR1 MNHEY, CDR2 SVGAGI. The CDR3 is made up of 14 amino acids. The CDR3 DNA sequence: TGTGCCAGCAGACGACTAGCGGGGGGGGTTGAGCAGTTCTTC. As protein: CASRRLAGGVEQFF.

CDR3 in DNA: TGTGCCAGCAGTTATAGCGGGGGTCCCTACGAGCAGTACTTC. Translating gives CASSYSGGPYEQYF. The chain couples TRBV6-2 or TRBV6-3 to TRBJ2-7; 9 nucleotides line up with TRBD2. This CDR3 has 14 amino acids. Trimming cost V 3 bases and J 2 bases; bases outside gene matches: 2. CDR1 and CDR2 from the germline V gene are MNHEY and SVGEGT.

CDR3 protein: CASSLAGADTEAFF. Written as DNA, the CDR3 is TGTGCCAGCAGCTTGGCCGGGGCGGACACTGAAGCTTTCTTT. The chain is built from TRBV5-5 and TRBJ1-1; D is perhaps TRBD1 (5 bases). Looked up from germline, CDR1 is SGHKS and CDR2 is YYEKEE (reference sequence). CDR3 length equals 14 residues. V dropped 0 bases and J dropped 3 bases, with 9 bases sitting between them. The whole variable domain, remainder taken from reference TRBV5-5 and TRBJ1-1, is DAGVTQSPTHLIKTRGQQVTLRCSPISGHKSVSWYQQVLGQGPQFIFQYYEKEERGRGNFPDRFSARQFPNYSSELNVNALLLGDSALYLCASSLAGADTEAFFGQGTRLTVV.

The J gene is TRBJ1-1, the V gene TRBV5-1; no firm D call. The V gene lost 4 bases and the J gene lost 0 bases, with 7 bases spanning the gap. This CDR3 is 13 amino acids long. The germline gives CDR1 SGHRS, CDR2 YFSETQ. The CDR3 region is CASSDQVNTEAFF. The CDR3 DNA reads TGCGCCAGCAGCGATCAGGTGAACACTGAAGCTTTCTTT.

The chain is built from TRBV30 and TRBJ2-1; 8 nucleotides match TRBD1. The germline gives CDR1 GTSNPN, CDR2 SVGIG (reference sequence). The junction had 3 bases not matched to a gene; V was cut back by 7 bases and J by 1 base. CDR3 length: 13 amino acids. The CDR3 DNA sequence: TGTGCCTTGACAGGGGAGTCCTACAATGAGCAGTTCTTC. It codes for CALTGESYNEQFF.

This clone appeared once. J is TRBJ1-2 and V is TRBV2; D is unclear. V was clipped by 4 bases and J by 0 bases, with 6 bases between them. There are 13 residues in the CDR3. CDR1 is SNHLY, CDR2 FYNNEI, per germline. CDR3 bases: TGTGCCAGCAGTGGGTGGGCTAACTATGGCTACACCTTC. Residues: CASSGWANYGYTF.

This clone was counted a single time. V usage is TRBV10-3 and J usage is TRBJ1-4, with 9 nucleotides matching TRBD1. V trimming: 6 bases; J trimming: 10 bases; junction bases outside the gene matches: 12. The CDR3 totals 15 residues. Germline V gives CDR1 ENHRY, CDR2 SYGVKD. The CDR3 reads CAISGGTGKSRKLFF. CDR3 in DNA: TGTGCCATCAGCGGTGGGACAGGGAAATCGAGAAAACTGTTTTTT.

This chain links TRBV5-1 with TRBJ2-3; 14 bases agree with TRBD2. The CDR3 runs to 16 residues. Germline V gives CDR1 SGHRS, CDR2 YFSETQ. Unmatched junction bases numbered 8, after V lost 6 bases and J lost 5 bases. This chain's CDR3 is CASTMTSGGARDTQYF. DNA of the CDR3: TGCGCCAGCACCATGACTAGCGGGGGGGCTCGAGATACGCAGTATTTT.

This chain links TRBV12-5 with TRBJ2-3; TRBD1 agrees at 7 bases. Germline V gene data show CDR1 as LGHNT and CDR2 as FRNRAP. The CDR3 contains 14 residues. V lost 6 bases, J lost 4 bases, and 7 bases stayed unmatched. The CDR3 protein is CASGSDDRADTQYF. The CDR3 nucleotides are TGTGCTAGTGGATCGGACGACAGGGCAGATACGCAGTATTTT.

This sequence joins TRBV29-1 and TRBJ2-1; the D gene could be TRBD1 or TRBD2 (6 bases each). Germline V lookup: CDR1 SQVTM, CDR2 ANQGSEA. The V gene lost 4 bases and the J gene lost 6 bases, with 10 bases spanning the gap. This CDR3 has 12 residues. As DNA, the CDR3 is TGCAGCGTTGTCGGGGGCCCCAATGAGCAGTTCTTC. Amino acids: CSVVGGPNEQFF.

The chain recombines TRBV12-3 or TRBV12-4 with TRBJ2-7; D is perhaps TRBD1 (6 bases). V shed 4 bases and J shed 4 bases, with 11 bases lying between them. The CDR3 is made up of 13 amino acids. CDR3 coding DNA: TGTGCCAGCAGTTGGACGGACAGTTACGAGCAGTACTTC. Protein product: CASSWTDSYEQYF.

The J gene is TRBJ1-2, the V gene TRBV6-5; no firm D call. CDR1 MNHEY and CDR2 SVGAGI come from the germline V gene. Trimming removed 7 bases at V and 0 bases at J, with 12 bases between. The CDR3 is 14 residues long. Written as DNA, the CDR3 is TGTGCCAGCACCTCCGGAGGACCTAACTATGGCTACACCTTC. This sequence encodes CASTSGGPNYGYTF.

The rearrangement joins TRBV10-2 to TRBJ2-5; tentatively, D is TRBD1 (6 bases). Germline V lookup: CDR1 WSHSY, CDR2 SAAADI. The V end was cut by 2 bases, the J end by 3 bases, with 13 bases between. The CDR3 length is 15 residues. CDR3 residues: CASSETGTRKETQYF. The CDR3, as DNA: TGCGCCAGCAGTGAGACCGGGACAAGAAAAGAGACCCAGTACTTC.

The chain uses TRBV3-1 (or the pseudogene TRBV3-2) and TRBJ1-2; perhaps TRBD1 as D (6 bases). CDR3 length equals 15 residues. Trimming removed 0 bases at V and 5 bases at J, with 13 bases between. Germline CDR1 and CDR2: LGHDT and YNNKEL (reference sequence). The CDR3 sequence is CASSQERQGRYGYTF. CDR3 in DNA: TGTGCCAGCAGCCAAGAACGGCAGGGGAGGTATGGCTACACCTTC.

The chain couples TRBV27 to TRBJ1-1; D perhaps matches TRBD1 (6 bases). Germline lookup yields CDR1 MNHEY and CDR2 SMNVEV (reference sequence). The length of the CDR3 is 11 residues. The V and J ends lost 7 bases and 10 bases respectively, with 13 bases between them. The CDR3 is CASTRGGRAFF. The DNA of the CDR3 is TGTGCCAGCACTAGGGGGGGCCGAGCTTTCTTT.

The genes are TRBV19 and TRBJ1-2, with D possibly being TRBD1 (6 bases). The CDR3 has 16 residues. CDR1 is LNHDA and CDR2 is SQIVND in the germline V gene (reference sequence). The germline V and J ends were trimmed by 3 bases and 6 bases, with 20 bases remaining between them. CDR3 nucleotides: TGTGCCAGTAGTATCGTTCTTGGGGGGGCAGGAGATGGCTACACCTTC. Encoded protein: CASSIVLGGAGDGYTF.

The V gene is TRBV14, the J gene TRBJ1-6; D is unclear. This CDR3 is 16 amino acids long. Germline CDR1 and CDR2: SGHDN and FVKESK. V lost 1 base, J lost 3 bases, and 10 bases lay in between. The CDR3 loop reads CASSQVGGNYNSPLHF. In DNA form, the CDR3 reads TGTGCCAGCAGCCAAGTCGGCGGTAACTATAATTCACCCCTCCACTTT.